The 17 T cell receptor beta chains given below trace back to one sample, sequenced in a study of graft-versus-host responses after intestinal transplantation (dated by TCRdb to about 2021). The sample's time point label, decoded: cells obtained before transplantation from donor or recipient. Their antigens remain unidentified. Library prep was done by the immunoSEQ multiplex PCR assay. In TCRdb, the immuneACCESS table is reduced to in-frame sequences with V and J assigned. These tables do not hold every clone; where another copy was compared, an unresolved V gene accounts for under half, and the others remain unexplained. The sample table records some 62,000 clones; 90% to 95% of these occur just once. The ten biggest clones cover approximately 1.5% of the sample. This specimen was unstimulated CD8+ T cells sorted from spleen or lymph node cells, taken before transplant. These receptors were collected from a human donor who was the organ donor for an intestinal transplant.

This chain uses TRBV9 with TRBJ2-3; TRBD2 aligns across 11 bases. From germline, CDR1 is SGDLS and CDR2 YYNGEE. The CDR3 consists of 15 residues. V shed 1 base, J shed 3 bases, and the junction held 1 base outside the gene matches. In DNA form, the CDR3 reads TGTGCCAGCAGCGTACTAGCGGGAGGAACAGATACGCAGTATTTT. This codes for CASSVLAGGTDTQYF.

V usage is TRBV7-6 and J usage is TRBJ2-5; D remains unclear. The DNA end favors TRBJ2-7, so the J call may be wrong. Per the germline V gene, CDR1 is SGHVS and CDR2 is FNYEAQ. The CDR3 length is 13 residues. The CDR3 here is CASSPPSSYEQYF. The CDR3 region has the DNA TGTGCCAGCAGCCCGCCTAGCTCCTACGAGCAGTACTTC.

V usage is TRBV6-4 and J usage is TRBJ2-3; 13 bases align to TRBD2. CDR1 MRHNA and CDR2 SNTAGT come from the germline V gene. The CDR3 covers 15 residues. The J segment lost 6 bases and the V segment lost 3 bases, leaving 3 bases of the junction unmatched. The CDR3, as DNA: TGTGCCAGCAGTGAGACTAGCGGGAGGTCGGATACGCAGTATTTT. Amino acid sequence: CASSETSGRSDTQYF.

This chain's CDR3 is CASSGPTGGETYNEQFF. In DNA, the CDR3 is TGTGCCAGCAGTGGACCTACAGGGGGTGAAACCTACAATGAGCAGTTCTTC. This sequence joins TRBV27 and TRBJ2-1; 8 bases are a match to TRBD1. Germline CDR1 is MNHEY and CDR2 is SMNVEV (reference sequence). J was trimmed by 2 bases and V by 5 bases; bases with no gene match: 11. The CDR3 has 17 residues.

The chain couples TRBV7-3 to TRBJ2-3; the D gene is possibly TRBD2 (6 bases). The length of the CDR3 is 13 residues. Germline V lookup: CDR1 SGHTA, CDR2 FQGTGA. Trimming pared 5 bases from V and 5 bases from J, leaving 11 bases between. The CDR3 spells CASSRSSEDTQYF. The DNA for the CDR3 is TGTGCCAGCAGCCGATCTAGCGAAGATACGCAGTATTTT. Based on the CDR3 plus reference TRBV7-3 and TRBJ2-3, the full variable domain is GAGVSQTPSNKVTEKGKYVELRCDPISGHTALYWYRQSLGQGPEFLIYFQGTGAADDSGLPNDRFFAVRPEGSVSTLKIQRTERGDSAVYLCASSRSSEDTQYFGPGTRLTVL.

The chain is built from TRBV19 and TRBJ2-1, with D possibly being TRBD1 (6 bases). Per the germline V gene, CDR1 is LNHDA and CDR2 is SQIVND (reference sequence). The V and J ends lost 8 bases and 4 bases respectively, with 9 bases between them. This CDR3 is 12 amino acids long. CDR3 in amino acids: CASDQGYNEQFF. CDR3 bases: TGTGCCAGTGATCAGGGGTACAATGAGCAGTTCTTC.

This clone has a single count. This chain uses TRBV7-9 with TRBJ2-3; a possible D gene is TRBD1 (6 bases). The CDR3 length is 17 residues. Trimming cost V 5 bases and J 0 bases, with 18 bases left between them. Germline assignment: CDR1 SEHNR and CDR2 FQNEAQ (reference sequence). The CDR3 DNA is TGTGCCAGCAGCCTACGTCCGAGGACAGCTAGCACAGATACGCAGTATTTT. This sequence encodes CASSLRPRTASTDTQYF.

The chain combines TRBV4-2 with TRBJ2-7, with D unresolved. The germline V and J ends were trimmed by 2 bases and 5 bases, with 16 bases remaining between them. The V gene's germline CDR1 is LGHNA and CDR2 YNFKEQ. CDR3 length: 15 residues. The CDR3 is CASSQSGPPLDEQYF. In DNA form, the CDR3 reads TGTGCCAGCAGCCAATCAGGTCCCCCGCTGGACGAGCAGTACTTC.

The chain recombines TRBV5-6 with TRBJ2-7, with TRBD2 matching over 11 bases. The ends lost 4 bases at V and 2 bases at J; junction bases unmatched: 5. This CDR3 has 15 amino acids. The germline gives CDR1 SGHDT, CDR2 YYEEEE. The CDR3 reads CASSEPGLAAYEQYF. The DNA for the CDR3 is TGTGCCAGCAGCGAGCCGGGACTAGCGGCCTACGAGCAGTACTTC.

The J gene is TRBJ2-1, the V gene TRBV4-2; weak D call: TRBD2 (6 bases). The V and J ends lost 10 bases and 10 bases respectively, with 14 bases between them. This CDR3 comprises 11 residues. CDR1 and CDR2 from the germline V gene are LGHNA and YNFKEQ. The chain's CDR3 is CATKGGGEQFF. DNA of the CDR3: TGTGCCACGAAGGGAGGTGGCGAGCAGTTCTTC.

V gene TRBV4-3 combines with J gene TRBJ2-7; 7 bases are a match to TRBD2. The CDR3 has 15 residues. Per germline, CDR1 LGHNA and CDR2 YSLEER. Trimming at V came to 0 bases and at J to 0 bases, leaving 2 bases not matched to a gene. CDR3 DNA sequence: TGCGCCAGCAGCCAAGATAGGACTAGCTCCTACGAGCAGTACTTC. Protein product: CASSQDRTSSYEQYF.

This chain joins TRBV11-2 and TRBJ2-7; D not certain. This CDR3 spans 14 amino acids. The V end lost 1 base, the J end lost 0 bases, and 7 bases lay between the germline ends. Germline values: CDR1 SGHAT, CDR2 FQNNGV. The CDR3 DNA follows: TGTGCCAGCAGCTTAGGAAGCCTCTCCTACGAGCAGTACTTC. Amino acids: CASSLGSLSYEQYF.

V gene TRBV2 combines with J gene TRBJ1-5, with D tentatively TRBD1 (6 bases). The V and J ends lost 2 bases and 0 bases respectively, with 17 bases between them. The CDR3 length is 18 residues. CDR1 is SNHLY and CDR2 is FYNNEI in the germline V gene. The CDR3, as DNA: TGTGCCAGCAGTGAATGGTCAGGGGATTTGGGTAGCAATCAGCCCCAGCATTTT. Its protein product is CASSEWSGDLGSNQPQHF.

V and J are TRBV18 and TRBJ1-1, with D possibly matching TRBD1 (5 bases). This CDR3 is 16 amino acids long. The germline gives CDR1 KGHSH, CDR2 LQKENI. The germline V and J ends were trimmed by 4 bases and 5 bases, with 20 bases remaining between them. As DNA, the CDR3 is TGTGCCAGCTCACTATTGGACATTGATGAGTTGACTGAAGCTTTCTTT. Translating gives CASSLLDIDELTEAFF.

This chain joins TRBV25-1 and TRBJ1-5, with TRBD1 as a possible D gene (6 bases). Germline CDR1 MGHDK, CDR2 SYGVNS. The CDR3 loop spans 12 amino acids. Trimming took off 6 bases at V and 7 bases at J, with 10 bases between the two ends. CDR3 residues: CASRQGGQPQHF. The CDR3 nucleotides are TGTGCCAGCAGACAGGGTGGGCAGCCCCAGCATTTT. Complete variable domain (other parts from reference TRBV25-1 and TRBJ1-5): EADIYQTPRYLVIGTGKKITLECSQTMGHDKMYWYQQDPGMELHLIHYSYGVNSTEKGDLSSESTVSRIRTEHFPLTLESARPSHTSQYLCASRQGGQPQHFGDGTRLSIL.

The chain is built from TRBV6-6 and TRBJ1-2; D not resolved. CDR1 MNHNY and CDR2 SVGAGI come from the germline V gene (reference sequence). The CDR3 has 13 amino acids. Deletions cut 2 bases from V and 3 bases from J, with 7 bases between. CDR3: CASSYRTDYGYTF. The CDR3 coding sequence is TGTGCCAGCAGTTACCGAACAGACTATGGCTACACCTTC.

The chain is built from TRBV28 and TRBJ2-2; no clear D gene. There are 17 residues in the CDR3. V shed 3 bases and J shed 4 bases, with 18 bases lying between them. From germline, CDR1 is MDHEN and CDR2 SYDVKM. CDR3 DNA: TGTGCCAGCAGTTTGGGCTTATTTACATTCTCCACCGGGGAGCTGTTTTTT. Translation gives CASSLGLFTFSTGELFF.